This is a list of T cell receptor beta chains from one sample in a study of cytomegalovirus exposure and HLA in healthy donors. Sequencing was performed with immunoSEQ multiplex PCR; in TCRdb, only in-frame clones are kept and a portion is missing. The table lists some 130,000 clones. The sequenced material came from PBMCs. The origin of the receptors is a woman aged 35 to 49 in good health and CMV-seropositive. The CDR3 runs from the conserved cysteine through the conserved F or W. D genes are given only for firm matches.

d_call: .; j_call: TRBJ2-3; v_call: TRBV11-2; cdr3_nt: TGTGCCAGCAGCTTTCGGGGGAACACAGATACGCAGTATTTT; cdr3_aa: CASSFRGNTDTQYF
d_call: .; j_call: TRBJ1-2; v_call: TRBV7-2; cdr3_nt: TGTGCCAGCAGCTTAGCGTCCAGCGGCTATGGCTACACCTTC; cdr3_aa: CASSLASSGYGYTF
d_call: TRBD1; j_call: TRBJ2-3; v_call: TRBV11-2; cdr3_nt: TGTGCCAGCAGCCCCATACTACAGGGGTGGACAGATACGCAGTATTTT; cdr3_aa: CASSPILQGWTDTQYF
d_call: .; j_call: TRBJ2-2; v_call: TRBV7-2; cdr3_nt: TGTGCCAGCAGCCCCAAGCGGGAGCTGTTTTTT; cdr3_aa: CASSPKRELFF
d_call: .; j_call: TRBJ2-6; v_call: TRBV6-5; cdr3_nt: TGTGCCAGCAGTTACGCGTTTGGGCCCGAAGTCCTGACTTTC; cdr3_aa: CASSYAFGPEVLTF
d_call: TRBD2; j_call: TRBJ2-1; v_call: TRBV6-5; cdr3_nt: TGTGCCAGCAGTTACTCATTAGCGGGGGACAATGAGCAGTTCTTC; cdr3_aa: CASSYSLAGDNEQFF
d_call: TRBD1; j_call: TRBJ2-7; v_call: TRBV5-6; cdr3_nt: TGTGCCAGCAGCATCCTTAGACAGGGATCTTACGAGCAGTACTTC; cdr3_aa: CASSILRQGSYEQYF
d_call: .; j_call: TRBJ1-5; v_call: TRBV29-1; cdr3_nt: TGCAGCGTGGTCACAGGATCGCATCAGCCCCAGCATTTT; cdr3_aa: CSVVTGSHQPQHF
d_call: TRBD2; j_call: TRBJ2-1; v_call: TRBV27; cdr3_nt: TGTGCCAGCAGTTCCATGTTAGCGGGAGGGCACTATGAGCAGTTCTTC; cdr3_aa: CASSSMLAGGHYEQFF
d_call: .; j_call: TRBJ2-3; v_call: TRBV19; cdr3_nt: TGTGCCAGTAGTTCCCGGGTGACAGATACGCAGTATTTT; cdr3_aa: CASSSRVTDTQYF
d_call: TRBD1; j_call: TRBJ2-3; v_call: TRBV6-5; cdr3_nt: TGTGCCAGCAGCCCCGGACAGGTCACAGATACGCAGTATTTT; cdr3_aa: CASSPGQVTDTQYF
d_call: .; j_call: TRBJ2-1; v_call: TRBV9; cdr3_nt: TGTGCCAGCAGCGGAACAGGCAATGAGCAGTTCTTC; cdr3_aa: CASSGTGNEQFF
d_call: TRBD2; j_call: TRBJ2-1; v_call: TRBV5-1; cdr3_nt: TGCGCCAGCAGCTTGGGTTCGGGGACTAGCGGGAGATTTGAGCAGTTCTTC; cdr3_aa: CASSLGSGTSGRFEQFF
d_call: TRBD2; j_call: TRBJ2-2; v_call: TRBV30; cdr3_nt: TGTGCCTGGAAAGGGACTAGCGGGACCGGGGAGCTGTTTTTT; cdr3_aa: CAWKGTSGTGELFF
d_call: .; j_call: TRBJ2-7; v_call: TRBV2; cdr3_nt: TGTGCCAGCAGTTTATTTGAGCAGTACTTC; cdr3_aa: CASSLFEQYF
d_call: .; j_call: TRBJ2-5; v_call: TRBV9; cdr3_nt: TGTGCCAGCAGCACGGACTTAGAACAAGAGACCCAGTACTTC; cdr3_aa: CASSTDLEQETQYF
d_call: .; j_call: TRBJ1-5; v_call: TRBV28; cdr3_nt: TGTGCCAGCAGTTTTAATAGCAATCAGCCCCAGCATTTT; cdr3_aa: CASSFNSNQPQHF
d_call: .; j_call: TRBJ1-1; v_call: TRBV18; cdr3_nt: TGTGCCAGCTCACCCCGACAGGACAACACTGAAGCTTTCTTT; cdr3_aa: CASSPRQDNTEAFF
d_call: .; j_call: TRBJ2-1; v_call: TRBV2; cdr3_nt: TGTGCCAGCAGTGACCAATCGACAGAATACAATGAGCAGTTCTTC; cdr3_aa: CASSDQSTEYNEQFF
d_call: .; j_call: TRBJ1-5; v_call: TRBV28; cdr3_nt: TGTGCCAGCAGTCCGATGGCGGGCGATCAGCCCCAGCATTTT; cdr3_aa: CASSPMAGDQPQHF
d_call: .; j_call: TRBJ2-2; v_call: TRBV5-1; cdr3_nt: TGCGCCAGCAGCTTGGCACGGGACTTAGGCACCGGGGAGCTGTTTTTT; cdr3_aa: CASSLARDLGTGELFF
d_call: TRBD2; j_call: TRBJ2-3; v_call: TRBV5-1; cdr3_nt: TGCGCCAGCAGCGAGACTAGCAGGAGCACAGATACGCAGTATTTT; cdr3_aa: CASSETSRSTDTQYF
d_call: .; j_call: TRBJ1-2; v_call: TRBV25-1; cdr3_nt: TGTGCCAGCAGTGAATCTGTCTATGGCTACACCTTC; cdr3_aa: CASSESVYGYTF
d_call: .; j_call: TRBJ2-3; v_call: TRBV4-3; cdr3_nt: TGCGCCAGCAGCCAAGTCACTAGCACAGATACGCAGTATTTT; cdr3_aa: CASSQVTSTDTQYF
d_call: TRBD1; j_call: TRBJ2-6; v_call: TRBV27; cdr3_nt: TGTGCCAGCAGTTTATGGGCAGGGGGCGCCTCTGGGGCCAACGTCCTGACTTTC; cdr3_aa: CASSLWAGGASGANVLTF